This entry is about one T cell receptor beta chain. Germline V lookup: CDR1 MDHEN, CDR2 SYDVKM. The CDR3 sequence is 14 residues long. Trimming removed 4 bases at V and 4 bases at J, with 12 bases between. These data are taken from a study of identical twins. TCRdb analysed the 5' RACE reads with MiXCR anew, one entry per CDR3 protein. The repertoire holds 1.5 million to 2 million distinct CDR3 sequences, roughly a third seen once, with roughly 0.3% in the top ten. The TCR was taken from a newborn girl in good health. Sequenced material: cord blood. The chain has TRBV28 and TRBJ2-3; D not resolved. The CDR3 DNA reads as TGTGCCAGCAGTTATAGGCTAGGTCCAGATACGCAGTATTTT. Amino acid sequence: CASSYRLGPDTQYF.